The 21 T cell receptor beta chains below all came from one sample that was sequenced in a study of cytomegalovirus exposure and HLA in healthy donors. The study ran its PCR with 60 Vbeta and 13 Jbeta primers. TCRdb's copy holds only in-frame clones and misses some; the assay was immunoSEQ multiplex PCR. The repertoire consists of over 150,000 clones, with around 69% occurring once and the leading ten covering over 1.2%. The sample consisted of PBMCs. The origin of the receptors is a man aged 60 to 69 in good health and CMV-seronegative.

The chain is built from TRBV4-3 and TRBJ1-2; D is perhaps TRBD1 (6 bases). From germline, CDR1 is LGHNA and CDR2 YSLEER. V was cut by 2 bases and J by 4 bases, with 8 bases left in between. The CDR3 is 13 amino acids. The CDR3 sequence: CASSQQGIYGYTF. The CDR3, as DNA: TGCGCCAGCAGCCAACAGGGGATCTATGGCTACACCTTC.

The chain is built from TRBV7-9 and TRBJ2-7, with D unresolved. Germline V CDR1 and CDR2: SEHNR, FQNEAQ (reference sequence). This CDR3 spans 13 amino acids. V lost 2 bases and J lost 4, with 9 bases in between. The CDR3 sequence: CASSLLGQYEQYF. The DNA for the CDR3 is TGTGCCAGCAGCTTACTAGGCCAGTACGAGCAGTACTTC.

The rearrangement uses TRBV7-7 and TRBJ2-5, with D tentatively TRBD1 (5 bases). Germline V gives CDR1 SSHAT, CDR2 FNYEAQ (reference sequence). V was pared by 3 bases and J by 6 bases, with 17 bases between. The CDR3 loop spans 15 amino acids. DNA of the CDR3: TGTGCCAGCAGCTTGCTAAGGGGTTCCGGACAGACCCAGTACTTC. Amino acids: CASSLLRGSGQTQYF. Variable domain in full (rest from reference TRBV7-7 and TRBJ2-5): GAGVSQSPRYKVTKRGQDVTLRCDPISSHATLYWYQQALGQGPEFLTYFNYEAQPDKSGLPSDRFSAERPEGSISTLTIQRTEQRDSAMYRCASSLLRGSGQTQYFGPGTRLLVL.

This clone was observed a handful of times. The genes are TRBV5-1 and TRBJ2-7; D is perhaps TRBD2 (5 bases). The germline V gene has CDR1 SGHRS and CDR2 YFSETQ. CDR3 length equals 15 residues. V was pared by 2 bases and J by 3 bases, with 15 bases between. CDR3 DNA: TGCGCCAGCAGCTTTGCACCAGGAGGCATCTACGAGCAGTACTTC. Translating gives CASSFAPGGIYEQYF.

On this clone itself: The junction and the germline gene differ at one end; a read error may be behind it. This sequence joins TRBV6-6 and TRBJ2-7, with D possibly matching TRBD1 (7 bases). Germline V gene lookup returns CDR1 MNHNY and CDR2 SVGAGI (reference sequence). The CDR3 spans 15 residues. In DNA form, the CDR3 reads TGTGTCAGCAGCCAGACAGGGACTCCAACTGGGGAGCAGTACTTC. Encoded protein: CVSSQTGTPTGEQYF.

The gene calls are TRBV6-1 and TRBJ2-2; 7 nucleotides match TRBD1. The CDR3 runs 14 residues. Germline V lookup: CDR1 MNHNS, CDR2 SASEGT. J lost 3 bases, V lost 6 bases, and 4 bases had no gene match. The CDR3 DNA is TGTGCCAGCAGCTTTGACAGGGACACCGGGGAGCTGTTTTTT. Translating gives CASSFDRDTGELFF.

The chain uses TRBV7-2 and TRBJ1-4; D is perhaps TRBD1 (5 bases). Trimming took off 5 bases at V and 7 bases at J, with 11 bases between the two ends. The CDR3 runs 13 residues. The germline gives CDR1 SGHTA, CDR2 FQGNSA. The CDR3 loop reads CASSVQEGEKLFF. In DNA, the CDR3 is TGTGCCAGCAGCGTACAGGAGGGTGAAAAACTGTTTTTT.

The chain has TRBV18 and TRBJ1-5; 7 bases line up with TRBD1. The CDR3 is 15 residues long. J lost 1 base, V lost 3 bases, and 3 bases had no gene match. CDR1 and CDR2 from the germline V gene are KGHSH and LQKENI. CDR3 region: CASSPRGQSNQPQHF. DNA for the CDR3: TGTGCCAGCTCACCCCGGGGACAGAGCAATCAGCCCCAGCATTTT. Based on the CDR3 plus reference TRBV18 and TRBJ1-5, the full variable domain is NAGVMQNPRHLVRRRGQEARLRCSPMKGHSHVYWYRQLPEEGLKFMVYLQKENIIDESGMPKERFSAEFPKEGPSILRIQQVVRGDSAAYFCASSPRGQSNQPQHFGDGTRLSIL.

This chain joins TRBV19 and TRBJ2-7; 12 bases line up with TRBD1. With 7 bases clipped from V and 2 bases from J, the junction kept 6 bases outside the gene matches. The CDR3 extends over 15 amino acids. The V gene's germline CDR1 is LNHDA and CDR2 SQIVND (reference sequence). In nucleotides, the CDR3 is TGTGCCAGTAAGGGACAGGGGGCTCCTACCTACGAGCAGTACTTC. Translated: CASKGQGAPTYEQYF.

The V gene is TRBV28, the J gene TRBJ2-5; D not certain. The J call may be mistaken, given a closer DNA end match to TRBJ2-7. This CDR3 contains 12 residues. The germline CDR1 and CDR2 sequences are MDHEN and SYDVKM. The CDR3 DNA sequence: TGTGCCAGCACCACTCCTTCCTACGAGCAGTACTTC. Translation gives CASTTPSYEQYF.

The genes are TRBV4-3 and TRBJ2-2, with 8 bases that match TRBD1. CDR1 is LGHNA and CDR2 is YSLEER in the germline V gene. V shed 0 bases and J 4 bases; nucleotides not matched to a gene: 1. This CDR3 has 15 residues. CDR3 DNA sequence: TGCGCCAGCAGCCAAGATACAGGGGGCACCGGGGAGCTGTTTTTT. This translates into CASSQDTGGTGELFF.

V usage is TRBV7-2 and J usage is TRBJ2-6; D gene unclear. CDR1 SGHTA and CDR2 FQGNSA come from the germline V gene. The CDR3 length is 14 residues. Trimming removed 5 bases from V and 4 bases from J, with 9 bases in between. The CDR3 nucleotides are TGTGCCAGCAGCAGCCTCCGCGGGGCCAACGTCCTGACTTTC. Amino acids: CASSSLRGANVLTF. Full variable domain (rest looked up from reference TRBV7-2 and TRBJ2-6): GAGVSQSPSNKVTEKGKDVELRCDPISGHTALYWYRQSLGQGLEFLIYFQGNSAPDKSGLPSDRFSAERTGGSVSTLTIQRTQQEDSAVYLCASSSLRGANVLTFGAGSRLTVL.

The V gene is TRBV5-1, the J gene TRBJ2-7; 7 bases are a match to TRBD1. With 6 bases clipped from V and 4 bases from J, the junction kept 10 bases outside the gene matches. In germline, CDR1 is SGHRS, CDR2 YFSETQ. The length of the CDR3 is 14 residues. The CDR3 is CASTSETGSYEQYF. CDR3 bases: TGCGCCAGCACATCCGAGACAGGGTCATACGAGCAGTACTTC.

This chain joins TRBV10-3 and TRBJ2-2; 10 nucleotides match TRBD1. Germline trimming cut 6 bases from V and 3 bases from J; bases unmatched to any gene: 4. The CDR3 has 15 amino acids. Germline CDR1 ENHRY, CDR2 SYGVKD. The CDR3 sequence: CAIRSDRGDTGELFF. In nucleotides, the CDR3 is TGTGCCATCAGATCGGACAGGGGGGACACCGGGGAGCTGTTTTTT.

V gene TRBV27 combines with J gene TRBJ2-7; D not resolved. The V gene's germline CDR1 is MNHEY and CDR2 SMNVEV (reference sequence). CDR3 length: 14 residues. V was trimmed by 6 bases and J by 0 bases, leaving 12 bases between them. The CDR3 loop reads CASRVSAISYEQYF. CDR3 in DNA: TGTGCCAGCAGGGTAAGTGCGATCTCCTACGAGCAGTACTTC.

The chain recombines TRBV5-8 with TRBJ2-5; 11 bases map to TRBD2. CDR3 size: 15 residues. In germline, CDR1 is SGHTS, CDR2 YDEGEE. V lost 4 bases to trimming and J lost 5 bases; unmatched junction nucleotides: 7. In DNA, the CDR3 is TGTGCCAGCAGCAAGCGACTAGCGGGAACTGAGACCCAGTACTTC. Its protein product is CASSKRLAGTETQYF. The variable domain in full, completed from reference TRBV5-8 and TRBJ2-5, reads EAGVTQSPTHLIKTRGQQATLRCSPISGHTSVYWYQQALGLGLQFLLWYDEGEERNRGNFPPRFSGRQFPNYSSELNVNALELEDSALYLCASSKRLAGTETQYFGPGTRLLVL.

The chain uses TRBV10-3 and TRBJ1-2; the match to TRBD1 covers 9 bases. The germline gives CDR1 ENHRY, CDR2 SYGVKD. V gave up 4 bases and J gave up 7 bases; unmatched junction bases: 10. The CDR3 consists of 15 residues. The CDR3 is CAISVLTGGTGGYTF. The CDR3 region has the DNA TGTGCCATCAGTGTACTTACAGGGGGCACGGGTGGCTACACCTTC.

Remarks on this clone: One end of the junction fails to match germline, which may point to a read error. V is TRBV10-3 and J is TRBJ2-7, with 8 bases aligning to TRBD1. This CDR3 is 14 amino acids long. The germline V gene encodes CDR1 ENHRY and CDR2 SYGVKD. The CDR3 loop reads CAISVTGDSCEQYF. For the CDR3, the DNA is TGTGCCATCAGTGTGACAGGGGACTCCTGCGAGCAGTACTTC.

This clone was seen once. The gene calls are TRBV11-3 and TRBJ2-3; maybe TRBD1 (5 bases). V shed 5 bases and J shed 6 bases, with 15 bases lying between them. The CDR3 loop spans 14 amino acids. Germline CDR1 and CDR2: SGHNT and YENEEA. CDR3 sequence (DNA): TGTGCCAGCAGCCCAGGGCAGGCCTCTGATACGCAGTATTTT. Protein sequence: CASSPGQASDTQYF.

The chain carries TRBV13 and TRBJ2-1; D call uncertain. The CDR3 is made up of 11 amino acids. Germline assignment: CDR1 PRHDT and CDR2 FYEKMQ (reference sequence). Trimming cost V 4 bases and J 8 bases, with 6 bases left between them. CDR3: CASSSRYEQFF. DNA for the CDR3: TGTGCCAGCAGCTCCCGTTATGAGCAGTTCTTC.

The chain recombines TRBV4-1 with TRBJ1-1; weak D call: TRBD1 (5 bases). The CDR3 is made up of 15 amino acids. Trimming stripped 5 bases from V and 0 bases from J, with 13 bases between. Germline V gene sequence: CDR1 MGHRA, CDR2 YSYEKL. The CDR3 nucleotides read TGCGCCAGCAGCGAACAGGTTCACATGAACACTGAAGCTTTCTTT. Protein sequence: CASSEQVHMNTEAFF.